The sequence of this T cell receptor beta chain was determined in a study of blood T cell repertoires in COVID-19. Sequencing used immunoSEQ multiplex PCR; TCRdb keeps in-frame clones, though not all of them. The sample has 350,000 to 450,000 clones; approximately 86% are singletons. The sequence was obtained from a woman in her sixties with COVID-19, enrolled during active disease. The specimen sequenced was peripheral blood.

The CDR3 coding sequence is TGCGCCAGCAGCCGGGGACAGGGGTTGTTCGATGGCTACACCTTC. Protein: CASSRGQGLFDGYTF. The chain links TRBV5-1 to TRBJ1-2; TRBD1 aligns across 10 bases. CDR1 is SGHRS and CDR2 is YFSETQ in the germline V gene. This CDR3 is 15 amino acids long. The V segment lost 4 bases and the J segment 6 bases; nucleotides outside the gene matches: 9.